The sequence of this T cell receptor beta chain was determined in a study of T-cell reconstitution after alpha-beta-depleted transplantation in children. The CDR3 covers 15 residues. V lost 2 bases and J lost 1, with 11 bases in between. Germline CDR1 MNHNS, CDR2 SASEGT. Using unique molecular identifiers, the investigators prepared the TCRbeta library. From the PCR reads, TCRdb called clonotypes with MiXCR, one entry per CDR3 protein. Among approximately 640,000 distinct CDR3 sequences listed, around 17% were seen once. The chain links TRBV6-1 to TRBJ1-1; the D is unclear. Specimen: PBMCs from the stem cell graft donor, collected from the stem cell graft. The receptor's source is a human donor who donated a stem cell graft to a child with acute myeloid leukemia. CDR3 protein: CASSELGLQNTEAFF. In DNA, the CDR3 is TGTGCCAGCAGTGAATTGGGCCTTCAGAACACTGAAGCTTTCTTT.